These T cell receptor beta chains were read from a single sample in a study of regulatory T cells in long-lasting Graves disease. TCRdb recomputed calls from the multiplex PCR reads with MiXCR, one row per CDR3 protein. The data show roughly 500,000 distinct CDR3 sequences, with roughly 21% seen just once and around 7% held by the top ten. The starting material was peripheral blood mononuclear cells (PBMCs), obtained when the disease was refractory, from a patient treated with antithyroid drugs. The receptors shown here come from a female donor with Graves disease. CDR3s include the opening cysteine and the closing phenylalanine or tryptophan. D genes are given only for firm matches. Expanded clones are given a class, and other clones once, few, many or no size at all.

many	TRBD2	TRBV3-1	TRBJ2-5	CASGRATETQYF	TGTGCCAGCGGGAGGGCAACGGAGACCCAGTACTTC
few	-	TRBV20-1	TRBJ2-7	CSARKLIGSYEQYF	TGCAGTGCTAGGAAGCTCATTGGCTCCTACGAGCAGTACTTC
-	-	TRBV28	TRBJ2-1	CASSLWAGTTYNEQFF	TGTGCCAGCAGTTTATGGGCGGGCACCACCTACAATGAGCAGTTCTTC
many	-	TRBV28	TRBJ1-5	CASSLRQISNQPQHF	TGTGCCAGCAGTTTACGACAGATTAGCAATCAGCCCCAGCATTTT
-	-	TRBV5-1	TRBJ1-5	CASSFLGPGSNQPQHF	TGCGCCAGCAGCTTCCTGGGACCGGGTAGCAATCAGCCCCAGCATTTT
-	TRBD2	TRBV3-1	TRBJ2-7	CASSQGLAGGNYEQYF	TGTGCCAGCAGCCAAGGACTAGCGGGGGGTAACTACGAGCAGTACTTC
few	-	TRBV6-1	TRBJ1-6	CASSRHETAYNSPLHF	TGTGCCAGCAGTCGCCATGAGACGGCCTATAATTCACCCCTCCACTTT
-	TRBD2	TRBV29-1	TRBJ2-5	CSVPRLAGVETQYF	TGCAGCGTTCCGAGACTAGCGGGGGTAGAGACCCAGTACTTC
few	TRBD1	TRBV7-9	TRBJ2-5	CASSRPGTVKETQYF	TGTGCCAGCAGCCGACCCGGGACAGTGAAAGAGACCCAGTACTTC
-	-	TRBV5-1	TRBJ1-4	CASSRDPDGTNEKLFF	TGCGCCAGCAGCCGTGACCCCGACGGGACTAATGAAAAACTGTTTTTT
many	TRBD1	TRBV6-1	TRBJ1-1	CASNPGTGARGSTEAFF	TGTGCCAGCAATCCCGGGACAGGGGCCAGGGGGAGCACTGAAGCTTTCTTT
many	-	TRBV20-1	TRBJ2-7	CSASRYRELNEQYF	TGCAGTGCTAGTAGGTACAGGGAGCTCAACGAGCAGTACTTC
-	-	TRBV28	TRBJ1-2	CASSYPGPLRGYTF	TGTGCCAGCAGCTACCCCGGGCCCCTGAGAGGCTACACCTTC
few	-	TRBV12-5	TRBJ2-7	CASGLVVGRGGEQYF	TGTGCTAGTGGTTTGGTAGTAGGCAGGGGTGGCGAGCAGTACTTC
-	-	TRBV19	TRBJ1-2	CASSIVGGTLIGYTF	TGTGCCAGTAGTATAGTTGGCGGTACACTTATAGGCTACACCTTC
-	TRBD1	TRBV9	TRBJ1-2	CASSVPRQGARGYTF	TGTGCCAGCAGCGTCCCGCGGCAGGGGGCGCGTGGCTACACCTTC
many	-	TRBV6-1	TRBJ1-2	CASSRDNYGYTF	TGTGCCAGCAGTCGGGACAACTATGGCTACACCTTC
-	-	TRBV20-1	TRBJ1-5	CSAHGTANQPQHF	TGCAGTGCGCACGGGACGGCCAATCAGCCCCAGCATTTT
many	TRBD2	TRBV11-2	TRBJ2-7	CASRKAGASYEQYF	TGTGCCAGCAGAAAAGCGGGGGCCTCCTACGAGCAGTACTTC
many	-	TRBV2	TRBJ1-6	CASSVGGSPLHF	TGTGCCAGCAGTGTAGGAGGTTCACCCCTCCACTTT
few	-	TRBV2	TRBJ2-7	CASSGGLRGEQYF	TGTGCCAGCAGTGGAGGTCTGCGGGGCGAGCAGTACTTC
many	-	TRBV7-2	TRBJ2-7	CASSFRGTSYEQYF	TGTGCCAGCAGCTTTAGGGGGACTTCCTACGAGCAGTACTTC
few	-	TRBV19	TRBJ1-5	CASSIKTGVFNQPQHF	TGTGCCAGTAGTATAAAGACAGGAGTCTTCAATCAGCCCCAGCATTTT
many	-	TRBV9	TRBJ1-1	CASSVDVNTEAFF	TGTGCCAGCAGCGTAGATGTAAACACTGAAGCTTTCTTT
few	-	TRBV7-9	TRBJ2-7	CASSKGRDASYEQYF	TGTGCCAGCAGCAAAGGACGGGACGCCTCCTACGAGCAGTACTTC
many	-	TRBV13	TRBJ2-7	CASKEWTASYEQYF	TGTGCCAGCAAAGAATGGACAGCCTCCTACGAGCAGTACTTC
many	-	TRBV6-1	TRBJ1-1	CASRRQEVFGAEAFF	TGTGCCAGCAGAAGACAGGAGGTTTTTGGCGCTGAAGCTTTCTTT
few	TRBD2	TRBV29-1	TRBJ2-7	CSVEGGAGLYYEQYF	TGCAGCGTTGAGGGAGGGGCAGGGCTGTACTACGAGCAGTACTTC
many	TRBD1	TRBV28	TRBJ2-7	CASSFYDRGTYEQYF	TGTGCCAGCAGTTTCTACGACAGGGGAACCTACGAGCAGTACTTC
-	TRBD1	TRBV14	TRBJ1-6	CARSQWDRGTPNSPLHF	TGTGCCCGCAGCCAATGGGACAGGGGGACCCCTAATTCACCCCTCCACTTT
many	-	TRBV11-2	TRBJ1-1	CATAGGPNTEAFF	TGTGCCACCGCGGGAGGGCCGAACACTGAAGCTTTCTTT
-	TRBD1	TRBV11-2	TRBJ1-2	CASSLPWTGHVRNYGYTF	TGTGCCAGCAGCTTACCCTGGACAGGGCATGTTAGGAACTATGGCTACACCTTC
many	TRBD2	TRBV12-3/TRBV12-4	TRBJ2-7	CASSKGRELFSYEQYF	TGTGCCAGCAGTAAGGGGCGGGAGTTGTTCTCCTACGAGCAGTACTTC
-	TRBD2	TRBV3-1	TRBJ2-7	CASSQGGSGRALGF	TGTGCCAGCAGCCAAGGGGGTAGCGGGAGGGCCCTGGGTTTC
-	-	TRBV12-3/TRBV12-4	TRBJ1-1	CAISEGGGRTEAFF	TGTGCCATCAGTGAGGGGGGGGGGAGGACTGAAGCTTTCTTT
few	-	TRBV20-1	TRBJ2-5	CSFVPGDNFQETQYF	TGCAGCTTCGTCCCCGGGGACAACTTCCAAGAGACCCAGTACTTC
-	-	TRBV5-1	TRBJ2-2	CASERDTNTGELFF	TGCGCCAGCGAACGGGACACGAACACCGGGGAGCTGTTTTTT
-	TRBD1	TRBV7-8	TRBJ1-4	CASSPSRQGTREKLLF	TGTGCCAGCAGCCCCTCCAGACAGGGTACCCGCGAAAAACTGCTTTTT
-	TRBD2	TRBV28	TRBJ2-7	CASSPTGGNYEQYF	TGTGCCAGCAGTCCCACCGGGGGGAACTACGAGCAGTACTTC
many	-	TRBV11-2	TRBJ2-7	CASSPSGVAYEQYF	TGTGCCAGCAGCCCCTCCGGGGTAGCCTACGAGCAGTACTTC
few	TRBD1	TRBV15	TRBJ1-5	CATSRDRGQGNQPQHF	TGTGCCACCAGCAGAGATCGAGGACAGGGTAATCAGCCCCAGCATTTT
few	-	TRBV20-1	TRBJ2-7	CSARDRGVGADLYEQYF	TGCAGTGCTAGAGACAGGGGAGTAGGGGCCGACTTATACGAGCAGTACTTC
once	-	TRBV28	TRBJ1-5	CASRTEGGGVGPQHF	TGTGCCAGCAGAACAGAGGGGGGGGGGGTTGGGCCCCAGCATTTT
few	TRBD2	TRBV6-1	TRBJ2-5	CASSFFKTSGQETQYF	TGTGCCAGCAGCTTCTTTAAGACTAGCGGGCAAGAGACCCAGTACTTC
many	-	TRBV24-1	TRBJ2-5	CATSDLTQAQETQYF	TGTGCCACCAGTGATCTAACCCAGGCCCAAGAGACCCAGTACTTC
many	-	TRBV7-8	TRBJ2-5	CASSLGERIETQYF	TGTGCCAGCAGCTTAGGGGAACGGATAGAGACCCAGTACTTC
-	TRBD2	TRBV11-3	TRBJ2-7	CASSLDLSGRAREQYF	TGTGCCAGCAGCTTAGATCTTAGCGGGAGGGCGCGCGAGCAGTACTTC
many	-	TRBV6-1	TRBJ2-5	CASSDWGLGETQYF	TGTGCCAGCAGTGATTGGGGACTGGGAGAGACCCAGTACTTC
-	-	TRBV5-4	TRBJ2-5	CASSWGAVRNQETQYF	TGTGCCAGCAGCTGGGGAGCCGTGAGGAACCAAGAGACCCAGTACTTC
many	-	TRBV27	TRBJ2-5	CASSRIRQIEETQYF	TGTGCCAGCAGCAGGATCCGACAGATAGAAGAGACCCAGTACTTC
many	TRBD1	TRBV28	TRBJ1-1	CASSPRGMNTEAFF	TGTGCCAGCAGCCCCAGGGGGATGAACACTGAAGCTTTCTTT
-	TRBD2	TRBV19	TRBJ2-5	CASSTGLAWGTQYF	TGTGCCAGTAGTACGGGACTAGCTTGGGGGACCCAGTACTTC